This T cell receptor (beta chain) was retrieved from a study of cytomegalovirus exposure and HLA in healthy donors. Concerning this clone: Antigen specificity is unknown.

Primers: 60 Vbeta forward and 13 Jbeta reverse. Data came from immunoSEQ multiplex PCR; TCRdb stores just in-frame clones and leaves some out. Among over 90,000 clones listed, 76% were seen once. The germline gives CDR1 LNHDA, CDR2 SQIVND (reference sequence). This CDR3 comprises 12 residues. V lost 5 bases to trimming and J lost 8 bases, with 12 bases between them. Study results and caveats: In an earlier analysis, productive rearrangement rates for most beta V segments clustered near 87% or 30%.

The sample taken for sequencing was PBMCs. The clonotype originates from a woman younger than 30 in good health and CMV-seropositive. The chain recombines TRBV19 with TRBJ1-2, with D perhaps TRBD1 (6 bases). The CDR3 is CASSLQGTGYTF. CDR3 DNA: TGTGCCAGTAGTCTGCAGGGGACGGGCTACACCTTC.